This is a list of T cell receptor beta chains from one sample in a study of blood T cell repertoires in COVID-19. TCRdb keeps only in-frame clones here, not all; method: immunoSEQ multiplex PCR. The table records 300,000 to 350,000 clones, around 90% of them present only once. Sequences were obtained from PBMCs or T cells enriched from blood (not recorded which). These receptors were taken from a woman in her late teens or twenties with acute COVID-19. The CDR3 runs from the conserved cysteine through the conserved F or W. D genes are given only for firm matches. Rows may omit the clone size; those that give it use once, few, many or a size class.

v_gene	j_gene	abundance	d_gene	CDR3aa	CDR3nt
TRBV11-3	TRBJ1-1	-	TRBD1	CASRDRVNTEAFF	TGTGCCAGCCGGGACAGGGTGAACACTGAAGCTTTCTTT
TRBV12-5	TRBJ2-1	-	TRBD2	CASGLNGGSGNEQFF	TGTGCTAGTGGTTTGAATGGCGGGAGCGGTAACGAGCAGTTCTTC
TRBV28	TRBJ2-7	-	TRBD1	CASSLQGTLSYEQYF	TGTGCCAGCAGCCTACAGGGGACCCTCTCCTACGAGCAGTACTTC
TRBV28	TRBJ1-5	-	-	CASSFEVSNQPQHF	TGTGCCAGCAGTTTCGAGGTGAGCAATCAGCCCCAGCATTTT
TRBV28	TRBJ1-1	-	-	CASSLSYSGGEAFF	TGTGCCAGCAGTTTATCGTACTCCGGGGGTGAAGCTTTCTTT
TRBV5-4	TRBJ2-1	-	TRBD2	CASSLEPVAGAYNEQFF	TGTGCCAGCAGCTTGGAGCCAGTTGCGGGGGCCTACAATGAGCAGTTCTTC
TRBV28	TRBJ1-2	few	-	CASSRYGYTF	TGTGCCAGCAGTCGTTATGGCTACACCTTC
TRBV10-3	TRBJ2-3	many	TRBD2	CAISEFQWAGAADTQYF	TGTGCCATCAGTGAGTTTCAGTGGGCGGGAGCGGCAGATACGCAGTATTTT
TRBV18	TRBJ1-4	-	TRBD1	CASSLTNAGQGSSGSNEKLFF	TGTGCCAGCTCACTTACAAACGCGGGACAGGGTTCGTCGGGGTCTAATGAAAAACTGTTTTTT
TRBV5-1	TRBJ1-3	-	TRBD1	CASSLEKAQGRTIYF	TGCGCCAGCAGCTTGGAGAAAGCACAGGGGCGCACCATATATTTT
TRBV27	TRBJ2-7	-	-	CASSLGTAAEQYF	TGTGCCAGCAGTTTAGGGACTGCGGCCGAGCAGTACTTC
TRBV11-3	TRBJ2-1	-	TRBD2	CASSALTSGKEYEQFF	TGTGCCAGCAGCGCGCTGACTAGCGGGAAGGAATATGAGCAGTTCTTC
TRBV28	TRBJ1-2	-	TRBD1	CASSLGQENYGYTF	TGTGCCAGCAGTTTGGGACAGGAGAACTATGGCTACACCTTC
TRBV9	TRBJ2-3	-	TRBD2	CASSVDPFVREGRGNTQYF	TGTGCCAGCAGCGTAGACCCCTTCGTTCGGGAGGGCCGAGGGAATACGCAGTATTTT
TRBV13	TRBJ2-7	-	TRBD2	CASSSGLAGSLRNEQYF	TGTGCCAGCAGCTCCGGACTAGCGGGATCCCTAAGGAACGAGCAGTACTTC
TRBV6-5	TRBJ1-5	once	-	CAVHNQPQHF	TGTGCCGTTCACAATCAGCCCCAGCATTTT
TRBV3-1/TRBV3-2	TRBJ1-3	-	-	CASSRAEANTIYF	TGTGCCAGCAGCCGAGCAGAGGCAAACACCATATATTTT
TRBV7-3	TRBJ2-7	-	-	CASSFSGTGDYEQYF	TGTGCCAGCAGCTTCAGCGGGACAGGAGACTACGAGCAGTACTTC
TRBV3-1/TRBV3-2	TRBJ1-1	-	TRBD1	CASSQTRQGEAFF	TGTGCCAGCAGCCAAACCCGACAGGGCGAAGCTTTCTTT
TRBV28	TRBJ2-1	-	TRBD2	CASSSAGGGRASYNEQFF	TGTGCCAGCAGTTCGGCGGGGGGCGGGAGGGCCTCCTACAATGAGCAGTTCTTC
TRBV3-1/TRBV3-2	TRBJ2-3	-	TRBD2	CASSPLAGIADTQYF	TGTGCCAGCAGCCCCCTAGCGGGAATTGCAGATACGCAGTATTTT
TRBV3-1/TRBV3-2	TRBJ2-2	-	-	CASSQASGSTGELFF	TGTGCCAGCAGCCAAGCATCGGGATCTACCGGGGAGCTGTTTTTT
TRBV7-9	TRBJ2-1	-	TRBD2	CASSFPFSGRKPNEQFF	TGTGCCAGCAGCTTTCCCTTTAGCGGGAGAAAGCCCAATGAGCAGTTCTTC
TRBV27	TRBJ1-4	-	-	CASSFQGLGEKLFF	TGTGCCAGCAGTTTCCAGGGGCTTGGGGAAAAACTGTTTTTT
TRBV2	TRBJ1-5	-	-	CASWRGLRSNQPQHF	TGTGCCAGCTGGCGGGGTTTGAGGAGCAATCAGCCCCAGCATTTT
TRBV5-1	TRBJ2-3	-	-	CASSLDQGPDTQYF	TGCGCCAGCAGCTTGGATCAGGGTCCAGATACGCAGTATTTT
TRBV27	TRBJ1-5	-	TRBD1	CASSLWGQGAGQPQHF	TGTGCCAGCAGTTTATGGGGACAGGGGGCAGGTCAGCCCCAGCATTTT
TRBV2	TRBJ1-1	-	TRBD1	CASRDLIGTGETEAFF	TGTGCCAGCAGAGATCTTATTGGGACAGGGGAGACTGAAGCTTTCTTT
TRBV4-1	TRBJ2-7	-	TRBD2	CASSQEWREGKYEQYF	TGCGCCAGCAGCCAAGAGTGGCGGGAGGGCAAGTACGAGCAGTACTTC
TRBV9	TRBJ1-2	-	-	CASSVNAGVGYTF	TGTGCCAGCAGCGTAAATGCAGGGGTTGGCTACACCTTC